This TCR beta chain was recorded in a study of CD4 T cell repertoires in COVID-19. Turning to the study itself: Relabeled CFSE-low cells, IL-2-expanded for 10 days, met spikes from other coronaviruses.

Mild-to-severe COVID-19 survivors were the donors. Sequencing was done directly on freshly isolated, uncultured memory T cells. Assay: immunoSEQ multiplex PCR; the TCRdb copy retains only in-frame clones and omits some. The sample holds about 75,000 clones, approximately 83% seen once. Sample: CD4+ T cells from peripheral blood, taken after recovery from COVID-19. The receptor's source is a human donor who had COVID-19.

CDR3 amino acids: CASSPTERRGIGTQYF. Here the CDR3 DNA reads TGTGCCAGCAGCCCTACAGAGCGCAGGGGCATTGGGACCCAGTACTTC. This rearrangement joins TRBV3-1 (or the pseudogene TRBV3-2) to TRBJ2-5, with D tentatively TRBD1 (6 bases). The ends were cut back, 4 bases at V and 7 bases at J, with 22 bases in the middle. The CDR3 has 16 amino acids. Germline loops: CDR1 LGHDT, CDR2 YNNKEL (reference sequence).